The clone carrying this TCR beta chain was seen more than once but under ten times. The target antigen is unknown. Extracted from the samples, RNA was reverse transcribed into cDNA to serve as the sequencing template. Data came from immunoSEQ multiplex PCR; TCRdb stores just in-frame clones and leaves some out. Here the sample spans about 76,000 clones, around 65% being singletons. Treatment meaning: oral pan-JAK inhibitor, 5-10 mg twice daily. The CDR3 has 14 residues. V was cut by 3 bases and J by 0 bases, with 6 bases left in between. The germline gives CDR1 LNHDA, CDR2 SQIVND (reference sequence). This entry comes from a study of CD8+ T cells in alopecia areata. The study, taken as a whole, reports: Scalp sequencing also captures normal skin's resident alphabeta T cells. Both scalp clonality and the expanded CD8+ clones among the top 100 showed a significant decrease with tofacitinib.

Sequencing was performed on CD8+ T cells sorted from blood, taken at week 24, from a patient treated with tofacitinib. The chain uses TRBV19 and TRBJ1-5, with unresolved D. The receptor was derived from a human donor with alopecia areata. The CDR3 nucleotides are TGTGCCAGTAGTATTTGGGTTAGCAATCAGCCCCAGCATTTT. It codes for CASSIWVSNQPQHF.